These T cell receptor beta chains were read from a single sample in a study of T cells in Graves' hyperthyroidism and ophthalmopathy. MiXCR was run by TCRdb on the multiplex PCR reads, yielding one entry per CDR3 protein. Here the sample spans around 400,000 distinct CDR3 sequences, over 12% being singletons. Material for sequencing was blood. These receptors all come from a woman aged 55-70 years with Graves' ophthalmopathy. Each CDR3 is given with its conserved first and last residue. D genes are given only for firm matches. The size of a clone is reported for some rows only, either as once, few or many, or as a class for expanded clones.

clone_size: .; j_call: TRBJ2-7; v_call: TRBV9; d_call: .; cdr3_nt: TGTGCCAGCAGCCAGGGGCTAGCGCCTACCTACGAGCAGTACTTC; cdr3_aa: CASSQGLAPTYEQYF
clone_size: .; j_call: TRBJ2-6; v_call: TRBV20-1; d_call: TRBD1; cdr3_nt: TGCAGTGCTCGTGGACAGGGGAGGAGCTCTGGGGCCAACGTCCTGACTTTC; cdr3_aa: CSARGQGRSSGANVLTF
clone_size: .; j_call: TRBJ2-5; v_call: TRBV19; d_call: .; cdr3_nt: TGTGCCAGTAGTATAGATCGAGAGACCCAGTACTTC; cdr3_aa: CASSIDRETQYF
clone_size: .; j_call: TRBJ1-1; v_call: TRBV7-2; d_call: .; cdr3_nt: TGTGCCAGCAGCTTCGCCGTTCAGAACACTGAAGCTTTCTTT; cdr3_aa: CASSFAVQNTEAFF
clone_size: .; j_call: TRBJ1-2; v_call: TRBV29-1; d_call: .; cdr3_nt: TGCAGCGTTGATACGGAAACCGGCTATGGCTACACCTTC; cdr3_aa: CSVDTETGYGYTF
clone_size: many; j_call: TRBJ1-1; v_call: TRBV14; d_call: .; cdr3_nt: TGTGCCAGCAGCCAAGAAAAGTCCGGGGGAGCTTTCTTT; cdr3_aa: CASSQEKSGGAFF
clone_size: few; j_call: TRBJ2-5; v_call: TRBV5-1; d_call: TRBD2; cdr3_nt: TGCGCCAGCAGCCCTGGACTAGCGGGAGCATCCACAGAGACCCAGTACTTC; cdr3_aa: CASSPGLAGASTETQYF
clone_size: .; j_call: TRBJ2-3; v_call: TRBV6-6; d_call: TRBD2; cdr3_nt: TGTGCCAGCAGTTACCGAAGCGGGACGGTCCCAGATACGCAGTATTTT; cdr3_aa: CASSYRSGTVPDTQYF
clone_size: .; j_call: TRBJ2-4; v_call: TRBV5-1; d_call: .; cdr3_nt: TGCGCCAGCAGGGGTGGGGGGCCGAGTTTGATTGACATTCAGTACTTC; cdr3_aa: CASRGGGPSLIDIQYF
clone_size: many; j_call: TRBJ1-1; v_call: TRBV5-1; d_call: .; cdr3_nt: TGCGCCAGCAGCTTGGTCCCACAGGAGCAGATTTCTGAAGCTTTCTTT; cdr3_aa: CASSLVPQEQISEAFF
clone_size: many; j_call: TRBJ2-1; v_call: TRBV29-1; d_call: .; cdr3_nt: TGCAGCGTTGAAGTCGACCCGAATGAGCAGTTCTTC; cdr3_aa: CSVEVDPNEQFF
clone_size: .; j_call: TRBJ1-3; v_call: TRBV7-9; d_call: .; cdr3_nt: TGTGCCGGCAGCTTAGTCGGGGCTTCTGGAAACACCATATATTTT; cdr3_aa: CAGSLVGASGNTIYF